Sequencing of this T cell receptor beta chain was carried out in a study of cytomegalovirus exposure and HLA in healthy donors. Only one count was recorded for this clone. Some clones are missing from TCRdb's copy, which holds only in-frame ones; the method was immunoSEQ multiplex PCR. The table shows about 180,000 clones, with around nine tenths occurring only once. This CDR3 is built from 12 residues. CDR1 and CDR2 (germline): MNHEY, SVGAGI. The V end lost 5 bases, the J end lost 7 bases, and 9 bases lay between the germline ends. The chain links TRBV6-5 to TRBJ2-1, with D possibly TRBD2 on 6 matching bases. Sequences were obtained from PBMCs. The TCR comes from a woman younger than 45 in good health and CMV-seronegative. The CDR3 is CASSRRGNEQFF. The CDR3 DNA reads TGTGCCAGCAGTCGCCGGGGGAATGAGCAGTTCTTC.